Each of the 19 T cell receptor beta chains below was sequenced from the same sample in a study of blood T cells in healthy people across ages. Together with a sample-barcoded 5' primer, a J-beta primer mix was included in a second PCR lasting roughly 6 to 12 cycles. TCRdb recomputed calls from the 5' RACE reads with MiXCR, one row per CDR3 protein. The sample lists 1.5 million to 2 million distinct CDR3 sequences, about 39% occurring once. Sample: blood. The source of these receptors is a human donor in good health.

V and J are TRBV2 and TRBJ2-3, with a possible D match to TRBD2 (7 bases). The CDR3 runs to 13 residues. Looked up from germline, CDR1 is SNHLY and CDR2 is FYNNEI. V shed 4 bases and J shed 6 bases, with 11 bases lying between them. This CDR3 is CASSAGGRDTQYF. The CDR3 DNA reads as TGTGCCAGCAGTGCGGGGGGCAGGGATACGCAGTATTTT.

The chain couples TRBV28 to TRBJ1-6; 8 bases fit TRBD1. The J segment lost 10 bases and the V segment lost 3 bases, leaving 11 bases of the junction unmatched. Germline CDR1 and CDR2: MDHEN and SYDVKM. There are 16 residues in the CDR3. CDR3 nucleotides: TGTGCCAGCAGTTTCCGAACCCTCAGGGGGCCCTCACCCCTCCACTTT. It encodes CASSFRTLRGPSPLHF. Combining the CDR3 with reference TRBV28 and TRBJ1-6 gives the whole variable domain DVKVTQSSRYLVKRTGEKVFLECVQDMDHENMFWYRQDPGLGLRLIYFSYDVKMKEKGDIPEGYSVSREKKERFSLILESASTNQTSMYLCASSFRTLRGPSPLHFGNGTRLTVT.

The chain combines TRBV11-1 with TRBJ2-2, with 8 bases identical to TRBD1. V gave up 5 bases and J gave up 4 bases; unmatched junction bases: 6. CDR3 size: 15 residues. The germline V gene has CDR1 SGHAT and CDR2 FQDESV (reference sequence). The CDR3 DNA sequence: TGTGCCAGCAGCCAAAGACAGGGGAGCACCGGGGAGCTGTTTTTT. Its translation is CASSQRQGSTGELFF. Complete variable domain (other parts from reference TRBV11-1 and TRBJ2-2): EAEVAQSPRYKITEKSQAVAFWCDPISGHATLYWYRQILGQGPELLVQFQDESVVDDSQLPKDRFSAERLKGVDSTLKIQPAELGDSAMYLCASSQRQGSTGELFFGEGSRLTVL.

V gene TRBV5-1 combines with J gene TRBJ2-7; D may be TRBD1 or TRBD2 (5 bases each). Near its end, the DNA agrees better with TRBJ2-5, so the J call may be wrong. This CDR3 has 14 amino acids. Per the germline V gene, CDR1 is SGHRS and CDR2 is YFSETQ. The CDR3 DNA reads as TGCGCCAGCAGTGACGGAGGACACCCGGGGACCCAGTACTTC. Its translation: CASSDGGHPGTQYF.

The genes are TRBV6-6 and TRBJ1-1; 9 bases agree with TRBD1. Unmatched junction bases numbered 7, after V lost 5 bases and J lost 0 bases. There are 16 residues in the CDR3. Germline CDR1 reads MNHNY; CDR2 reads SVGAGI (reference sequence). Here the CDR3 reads CASSPGTGLMNTEAFF. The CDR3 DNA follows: TGTGCCAGCAGTCCCGGGACAGGGCTCATGAACACTGAAGCTTTCTTT.

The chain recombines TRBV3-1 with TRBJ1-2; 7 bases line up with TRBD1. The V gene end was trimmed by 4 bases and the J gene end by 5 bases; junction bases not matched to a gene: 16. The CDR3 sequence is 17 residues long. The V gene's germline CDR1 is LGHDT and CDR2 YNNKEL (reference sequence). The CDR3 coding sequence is TGTGCCAGCAGCCCATGGGTAGTAAAACAGGGGTTATATGGCTACACCTTC. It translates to CASSPWVVKQGLYGYTF.

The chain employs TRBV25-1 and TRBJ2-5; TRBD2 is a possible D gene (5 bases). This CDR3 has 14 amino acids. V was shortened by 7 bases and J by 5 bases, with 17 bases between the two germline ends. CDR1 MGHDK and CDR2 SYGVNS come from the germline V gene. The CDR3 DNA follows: TGTGCCAGCAAGCTTGGAGGATTTCGGGAGACCCAGTACTTC. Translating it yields CASKLGGFRETQYF.

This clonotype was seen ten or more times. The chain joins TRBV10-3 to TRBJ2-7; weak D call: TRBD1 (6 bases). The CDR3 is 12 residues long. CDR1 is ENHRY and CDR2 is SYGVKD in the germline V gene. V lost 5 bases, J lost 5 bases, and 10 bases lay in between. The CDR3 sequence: CAISRGGNEQYF. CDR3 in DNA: TGTGCCATCAGTAGAGGGGGAAACGAGCAGTACTTC.

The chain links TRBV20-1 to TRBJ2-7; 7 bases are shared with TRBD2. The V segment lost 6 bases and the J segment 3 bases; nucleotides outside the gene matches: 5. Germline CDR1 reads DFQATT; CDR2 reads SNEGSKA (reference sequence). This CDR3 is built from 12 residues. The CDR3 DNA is TGCAGTGCCACCTCGGGGGGCTACGAGCAGTACTTC. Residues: CSATSGGYEQYF.

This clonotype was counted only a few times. Here the CDR3 DNA reads TGTGCCACCAGTGATTTTAAGGGGAGTTATGGTGAAGAGACCCAGTACTTC. This sequence encodes CATSDFKGSYGEETQYF. The chain uses TRBV24-1 and TRBJ2-5; D tentatively reads TRBD1 or TRBD2 (5 bases each). The CDR3 length is 17 residues. Trimming shortened V by 1 base and J by 3 bases, and 17 bases separated the two germline ends. Germline CDR1 and CDR2: KGHDR and SFDVKD.

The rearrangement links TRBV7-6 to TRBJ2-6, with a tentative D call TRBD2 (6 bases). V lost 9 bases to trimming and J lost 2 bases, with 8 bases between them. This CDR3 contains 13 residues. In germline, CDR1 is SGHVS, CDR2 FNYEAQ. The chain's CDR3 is CASAGPGANVLTF. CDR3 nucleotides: TGTGCCAGTGCGGGGCCTGGGGCCAACGTCCTGACTTTC.

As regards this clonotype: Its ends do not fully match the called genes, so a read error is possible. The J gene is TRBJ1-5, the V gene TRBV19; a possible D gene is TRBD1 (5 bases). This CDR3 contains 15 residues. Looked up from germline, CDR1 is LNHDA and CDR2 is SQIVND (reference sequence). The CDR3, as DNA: TGTGCCAGTAGTATAGATGGGGGAGGTTATCAGCCCCGGCATTTT. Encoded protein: CASSIDGGGYQPRHF.

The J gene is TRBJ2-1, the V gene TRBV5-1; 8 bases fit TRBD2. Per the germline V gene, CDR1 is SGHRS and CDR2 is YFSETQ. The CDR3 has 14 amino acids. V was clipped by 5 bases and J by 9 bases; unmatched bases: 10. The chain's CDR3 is CASSQTGLVVEQFF. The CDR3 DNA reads TGCGCCAGCAGTCAAACGGGACTAGTAGTTGAGCAGTTCTTC. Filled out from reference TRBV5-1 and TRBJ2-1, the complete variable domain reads KAGVTQTPRYLIKTRGQQVTLSCSPISGHRSVSWYQQTPGQGLQFLFEYFSETQRNKGNFPGRFSGRQFSNSRSEMNVSTLELGDSALYLCASSQTGLVVEQFFGPGTRLTVL.

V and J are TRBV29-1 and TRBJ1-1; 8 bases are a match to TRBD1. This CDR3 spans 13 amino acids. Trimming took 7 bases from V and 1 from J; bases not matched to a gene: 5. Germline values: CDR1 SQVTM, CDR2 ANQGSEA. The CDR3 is CSAGQGSNTEAFF. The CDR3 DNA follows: TGCAGCGCAGGACAGGGATCGAACACTGAAGCTTTCTTT.

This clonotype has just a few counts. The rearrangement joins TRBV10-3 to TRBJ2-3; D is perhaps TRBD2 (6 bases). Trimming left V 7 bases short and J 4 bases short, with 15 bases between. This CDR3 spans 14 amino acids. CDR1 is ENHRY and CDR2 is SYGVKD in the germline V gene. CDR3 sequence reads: CAITDSRGSDTQYF. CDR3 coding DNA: TGTGCCATCACCGACAGCCGGGGGTCAGATACGCAGTATTTT.

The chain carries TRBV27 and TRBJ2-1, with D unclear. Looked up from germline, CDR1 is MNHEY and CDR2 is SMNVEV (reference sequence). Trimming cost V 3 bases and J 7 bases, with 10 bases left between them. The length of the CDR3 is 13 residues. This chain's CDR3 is CASSFKMLNEQFF. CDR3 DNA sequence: TGTGCCAGCAGTTTTAAGATGTTAAATGAGCAGTTCTTC.

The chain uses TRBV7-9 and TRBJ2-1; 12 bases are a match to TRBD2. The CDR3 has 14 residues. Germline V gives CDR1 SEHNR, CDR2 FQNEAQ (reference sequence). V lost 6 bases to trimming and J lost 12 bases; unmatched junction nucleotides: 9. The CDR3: CASSYRTSGVRQFF. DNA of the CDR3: TGTGCCAGCAGTTATCGGACTAGCGGGGTACGGCAGTTCTTC.

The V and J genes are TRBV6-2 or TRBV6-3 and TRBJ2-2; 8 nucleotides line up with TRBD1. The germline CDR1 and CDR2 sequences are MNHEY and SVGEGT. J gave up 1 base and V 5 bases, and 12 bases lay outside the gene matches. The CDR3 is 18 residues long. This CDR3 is CASSTYRGKKLNTGELFF. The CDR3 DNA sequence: TGTGCCAGCAGTACCTACAGGGGGAAGAAACTGAACACCGGGGAGCTGTTTTTT.

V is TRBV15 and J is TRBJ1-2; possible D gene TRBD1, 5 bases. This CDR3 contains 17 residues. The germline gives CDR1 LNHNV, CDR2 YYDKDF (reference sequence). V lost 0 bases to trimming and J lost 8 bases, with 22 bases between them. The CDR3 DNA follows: TGTGCCACCAGCAGAGATCTTACACCACTCCAGGGTGGAGGCTACACCTTC. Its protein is CATSRDLTPLQGGGYTF.